A single sample is the source of the 10 T cell receptor beta chains below, sequenced in a study of T cells in Graves' hyperthyroidism and ophthalmopathy. The source material, RNA transcripts, was used to amplify TCR beta CDR3 regions. HTBI primers were the set used in a first-round RT-PCR of the TCR CDR3. Each CDR3 protein gets one entry after TCRdb re-called the multiplex PCR reads with MiXCR. The sample records hundreds of thousands of distinct CDR3 sequences, approximately 15% being singletons. What was sequenced was blood. These receptors came from a woman under 30 with Graves' hyperthyroidism.

This clonotype was seen only a few times. The V gene is TRBV5-6, the J gene TRBJ2-1, with D tentatively TRBD2 (6 bases). The V gene lost 1 base and the J gene lost 9 bases, with 23 bases spanning the gap. The CDR3 has 17 amino acids. CDR1 SGHDT and CDR2 YYEEEE come from the germline V gene. The CDR3, as DNA: TGTGCCAGCAGCTTGTCGGGGGACTTCCCACTCCCGAGTGAGCAGTTCTTC. Protein: CASSLSGDFPLPSEQFF.

This clonotype has a count of ten or more. The rearrangement uses TRBV11-1 and TRBJ2-7; 8 nucleotides line up with TRBD2. Germline CDR1 SGHAT, CDR2 FQDESV (reference sequence). J was trimmed by 6 bases and V by 3 bases; bases with no gene match: 10. The CDR3 spans 15 residues. The DNA for the CDR3 is TGTGCCAGCAGCTTCGGGGGGGGCTCCGGCCTCGAGCAGTACTTC. Its protein product is CASSFGGGSGLEQYF. Looking up the rest from reference TRBV11-1 and TRBJ2-7 gives the full variable domain: EAEVAQSPRYKITEKSQAVAFWCDPISGHATLYWYRQILGQGPELLVQFQDESVVDDSQLPKDRFSAERLKGVDSTLKIQPAELGDSAMYLCASSFGGGSGLEQYFGPGTRLTVT.

The V gene is TRBV7-9, the J gene TRBJ2-3; D might be TRBD2 (6 bases). The CDR3 covers 16 residues. The ends were cut back, 5 bases at V and 2 bases at J, with 17 bases in the middle. Looked up from germline, CDR1 is SEHNR and CDR2 is FQNEAQ (reference sequence). The CDR3 loop is CASSPRTNGITDTQYF. CDR3 DNA: TGTGCCAGCAGCCCGCGGACTAACGGAATCACAGATACGCAGTATTTT.

This clonotype occurred many times. The J gene is TRBJ2-5, the V gene TRBV30; TRBD1 matches at 9 bases. Germline-derived CDR1 and CDR2 are GTSNPN and SVGIG (reference sequence). CDR3 length: 15 amino acids. Trimming took 3 bases from V and 5 from J; bases not matched to a gene: 10. The CDR3 sequence is CAWRKPGQGSETQYF. The CDR3 DNA reads TGTGCCTGGAGGAAACCGGGACAGGGTAGTGAGACCCAGTACTTC.

The table lists this clonotype with many counts. The chain has TRBV4-1 and TRBJ1-1; D remains ambiguous. CDR3 length: 11 amino acids. CDR1 and CDR2 (germline): MGHRA, YSYEKL. Trimming removed 0 bases at V and 10 bases at J, with 6 bases between. The CDR3 coding sequence is TGCGCCAGCAGCCAAGACCGGGTAGCTTTCTTT. Residues: CASSQDRVAFF.

This clonotype was observed a handful of times. The chain recombines TRBV20-1 with TRBJ1-1; TRBD1 might be the D (5 bases). The CDR3 has 11 residues. Trimming left V 2 bases short and J 11 bases short, with 12 bases between. Germline CDR1 reads DFQATT; CDR2 reads SNEGSKA (reference sequence). DNA for the CDR3: TGCAGTGCTAGACAGGGTGGTTTGGCTTTCTTT. Amino acids: CSARQGGLAFF.

This chain uses TRBV24-1 with TRBJ2-1; D uncertain. The CDR3 extends over 11 amino acids. The ends were cut back, 0 bases at V and 7 bases at J, with 0 bases in the middle. Germline V gene lookup returns CDR1 KGHDR and CDR2 SFDVKD. The CDR3 sequence: CATSDLNEQFF. The CDR3 bases are TGTGCCACCAGTGATTTGAATGAGCAGTTCTTC.

This clonotype has a handful of counts. The rearrangement uses TRBV5-1 and TRBJ2-2; the match to TRBD2 covers 8 bases. J was trimmed by 6 bases and V by 4 bases; bases with no gene match: 5. From germline, CDR1 is SGHRS and CDR2 YFSETQ. The CDR3 loop spans 14 amino acids. CDR3 DNA sequence: TGCGCCAGCAGCGCGCCGGGGGGGGCCGGGGAGCTGTTTTTT. It is translated as CASSAPGGAGELFF.

This clonotype was counted a few times. The V and J genes are TRBV20-1 and TRBJ2-1; D tentatively reads TRBD1 or TRBD2 (5 bases each). V lost 5 bases and J 2 bases, leaving 28 bases between the germline ends. Germline V gene sequence: CDR1 DFQATT, CDR2 SNEGSKA (reference sequence). This CDR3 spans 19 amino acids. The chain's CDR3 is CSAYPRGGAYIVPYNEQFF. The DNA for the CDR3 is TGCAGTGCTTATCCCCGGGGCGGAGCCTACATTGTCCCCTACAATGAGCAGTTCTTC.

The chain carries TRBV6-1 and TRBJ2-5, with D maybe TRBD1 (6 bases). The CDR3 is made up of 15 amino acids. V lost 6 bases and J lost 2, with 16 bases in between. CDR1 is MNHNS and CDR2 is SASEGT in the germline V gene. The CDR3 reads CASRRTVYRQETQYF. CDR3 DNA sequence: TGTGCCAGCAGGCGGACAGTATATAGACAAGAGACCCAGTACTTC.